These T cell receptor beta chains were read from a single sample in a study of OX40 agonist ivuxolimab in advanced cancers. This table comes from immunoSEQ multiplex PCR, and its TCRdb copy is limited to in-frame clones, with some not included. The data contain some 42,000 clones, more than 80% of them singletons. Sample: CD4+ or CD8+ T cells sorted from blood, taken in a trial of the OX40 agonist ivuxolimab. These receptors were collected from an adult with an advanced solid tumor such as melanoma, head and neck, liver or kidney cancer. The conserved cysteine and the conserved F or W are not part of the CDR3 here. Fields, in order: V gene, CDR3 protein.

V gene: TRBV2
CDR3 protein: ASRETGPYEKLF

V gene: TRBV29-1
CDR3 protein: SAIGLAGYKSFYEQY

V gene: TRBV6-1
CDR3 protein: ASSESVGQQETQY

V gene: TRBV5-1
CDR3 protein: ASSLGDRENIQY

V gene: TRBV6-5
CDR3 protein: ASSYSGANVLT

V gene: TRBV7-2
CDR3 protein: ASRLGGRETQY

V gene: TRBV19
CDR3 protein: ASSEVGSNQPQH

V gene: TRBV12-5
CDR3 protein: ASGLELWGGSGNQPQH

V gene: TRBV7-2
CDR3 protein: ASSLAASGSYEQY

V gene: TRBV7-9
CDR3 protein: ASTSLAGGTGELF

V gene: TRBV5-6
CDR3 protein: ASSLSATYT

V gene: TRBV11-2
CDR3 protein: ASSLELNTEAF

V gene: TRBV5-1
CDR3 protein: ASRPVTSGTTDTQY

V gene: TRBV29-1
CDR3 protein: SVGKQGSGELF

V gene: TRBV4-2
CDR3 protein: ASSQDRRFGANVLT

V gene: TRBV5-1
CDR3 protein: ASSLGGSTDTQY

V gene: TRBV7-2
CDR3 protein: ASSLGRFYEQY

V gene: TRBV19
CDR3 protein: ASSIDGTYEQY

V gene: TRBV5-4
CDR3 protein: ASSTGQGGISYEQY

V gene: TRBV15
CDR3 protein: ATSRYGTGDDNEQF

V gene: TRBV2
CDR3 protein: ASSAGNQPQH

V gene: TRBV30
CDR3 protein: AWSGTVNTEAF

V gene: TRBV5-1
CDR3 protein: ASSPGTSASYEQY

V gene: TRBV5-1
CDR3 protein: ASSLDGLHNQPQH

V gene: TRBV7-9
CDR3 protein: ASSLVGENSGNTIY

V gene: TRBV6-5
CDR3 protein: ASSRGTANNEQF

V gene: TRBV13
CDR3 protein: ASSFRRQGAPLEQY

V gene: TRBV7-9
CDR3 protein: ASSLFGESETQY

V gene: TRBV19
CDR3 protein: ASSAPQGGGNTGELF

V gene: TRBV11-1
CDR3 protein: ASSLAIRNNSPLH

V gene: TRBV18
CDR3 protein: ASSPPGGFGYT

V gene: TRBV28
CDR3 protein: ASRRPLGDNVGQGYT

V gene: TRBV7-9
CDR3 protein: ASSKPPSEAF

V gene: TRBV28
CDR3 protein: ASSPRDRGRTDTQY

V gene: TRBV4-1
CDR3 protein: ASSQDRSGASYNEQF

V gene: TRBV27
CDR3 protein: ASSLDPGVENTEAF

V gene: TRBV19
CDR3 protein: ASSDPGQLNEQF

V gene: TRBV28
CDR3 protein: ASSSGTGGFGAKNIQY

V gene: TRBV9
CDR3 protein: ASSVEQVRTEAF

V gene: TRBV14
CDR3 protein: ASSQVGIPAEAF

V gene: TRBV30
CDR3 protein: AWSVGRNYEQY

V gene: TRBV6-6
CDR3 protein: ASSYSGLAAYEQY

V gene: TRBV4-2
CDR3 protein: ASSQAQSQGAWGTQY

V gene: TRBV5-1
CDR3 protein: ASSPRQGLTEAF

V gene: TRBV5-1
CDR3 protein: ASSLVGQEADTQY

V gene: TRBV7-2
CDR3 protein: ASSLGGFPYEQY

V gene: TRBV4-1
CDR3 protein: ASSQSDWNTGELF